This entry lists 7 T cell receptor beta chains sequenced from one sample in a study of CD8 T cells in Susac syndrome. The RNA input was roughly 0.45 to 1 ug, and it was reverse transcribed with random hexamers. MiXCR was run by TCRdb on the immunoSEQ multiplex PCR reads, yielding one entry per CDR3 protein. The sample records more than 150,000 distinct CDR3 sequences, 90% to 97% being singletons. Source material: CD4+ T cells from PBMCs. The receptors here all came from a human donor with Susac syndrome.

CDR3 residues: CASSLGTMGETQYF. The CDR3 DNA is TGTGCCAGCAGTTTGGGGACAATGGGGGAGACCCAGTACTTC. This chain connects TRBV12-3 or TRBV12-4 to TRBJ2-5; possible D gene TRBD1, 6 bases. Trimming removed 3 bases from V and 5 bases from J, with 13 bases in between. This CDR3 has 14 amino acids.

V gene TRBV6-5 combines with J gene TRBJ2-1, with a weak D call TRBD2 (8 bases). Germline CDR1 is MNHEY and CDR2 is SVGAGI. V lost 5 bases and J 8 bases, leaving 16 bases between the germline ends. The CDR3 extends over 14 amino acids. The DNA for the CDR3 is TGTGCCAGCAGTCGGGGACTAGGGGGCGATGAGCAGTTCTTC. Its translation is CASSRGLGGDEQFF.

The chain is built from TRBV20-1 and TRBJ2-5, with TRBD2 matching over 11 bases. CDR3 length: 15 residues. The germline V gene encodes CDR1 DFQATT and CDR2 SNEGSKA (reference sequence). Trimming took 6 bases from V and 4 from J; bases not matched to a gene: 10. The CDR3 DNA follows: TGCAGTGCAAATAGCGGGGGGGCGACACTAGAGACCCAGTACTTC. This codes for CSANSGGATLETQYF.

The chain uses TRBV7-3 and TRBJ2-3; 7 bases align to TRBD2. J gave up 4 bases and V 5 bases, and 9 bases lay outside the gene matches. This CDR3 contains 15 residues. Germline V CDR1 and CDR2: SGHTA, FQGTGA. CDR3 sequence (DNA): TGTGCCAGCAGCCAGACGGGACTACGCTCAGATACGCAGTATTTT. Translating it yields CASSQTGLRSDTQYF.

The chain is built from TRBV19 and TRBJ2-5; 7 bases align to TRBD1. The CDR3 covers 15 residues. Germline loops: CDR1 LNHDA, CDR2 SQIVND (reference sequence). The ends lost 7 bases at V and 4 bases at J; junction bases unmatched: 12. The CDR3 reads CASKGQRDFGETQYF. CDR3 nucleotide sequence: TGTGCCAGTAAGGGACAGCGTGACTTCGGAGAGACCCAGTACTTC. Filled out from reference TRBV19 and TRBJ2-5, the complete variable domain reads DGGITQSPKYLFRKEGQNVTLSCEQNLNHDAMYWYRQDPGQGLRLIYYSQIVNDFQKGDIAEGYSVSREKKESFPLTVTSAQKNPTAFYLCASKGQRDFGETQYFGPGTRLLVL.

The chain combines TRBV19 with TRBJ1-1, with 11 bases that match TRBD1. CDR3 length: 16 residues. V dropped 4 bases and J dropped 5; count of bases not matched to a gene: 9. Germline V gene data show CDR1 as LNHDA and CDR2 as SQIVND (reference sequence). The CDR3 DNA follows: TGTGCCAGTAGTAGGGACAGGGGGTCCTGGGGAACTGAAGCTTTCTTT. Protein: CASSRDRGSWGTEAFF.

The chain employs TRBV29-1 and TRBJ2-1; D unresolved. Between the trimmed V and J ends, which lost 4 bases and 0 bases, there was a span of 16 bases. Germline CDR1 and CDR2: SQVTM and ANQGSEA. This CDR3 region has 16 residues. The CDR3 spells CSVGSSPPFSYNEQFF. CDR3 sequence (DNA): TGCAGCGTTGGCTCTAGTCCCCCTTTCTCCTACAATGAGCAGTTCTTC.